This entry describes one T cell receptor (beta chain). Germline V gives CDR1 MNHEY, CDR2 SVGAGI. With 2 bases clipped from V and 3 bases from J, the junction kept 7 bases outside the gene matches. This CDR3 has 15 residues. The data derive from a study of blood T cell repertoires in COVID-19. The overall study: The United States, Italy and Spain provided the acute and convalescent COVID-19 samples. The cDNA or gDNA used as material had been derived from T cells, B-cell-depleted T cells, or PBMCs.

In the source study's methods: From reference gene primer amplification, estimates of nucleated cell counts were derived. Profiling relied on immunoSEQ multiplex PCR, and the TCRdb table lists in-frame clones only, not all of them. For V, J and clone size, that table is used; D and trimming come from the DNA. Of some 280,000 clones in the sample, approximately 91% were seen once. The chain combines TRBV6-5 with TRBJ2-7; 7 nucleotides align to TRBD2. This TCR came from a woman aged 40 to 50 who had recovered from COVID-19. Specimen: peripheral blood. In DNA form, the CDR3 reads TGTGCCAGCAGTTACGATGGTAGCGGGCTCTACGAGCAGTACTTC. Translating gives CASSYDGSGLYEQYF.